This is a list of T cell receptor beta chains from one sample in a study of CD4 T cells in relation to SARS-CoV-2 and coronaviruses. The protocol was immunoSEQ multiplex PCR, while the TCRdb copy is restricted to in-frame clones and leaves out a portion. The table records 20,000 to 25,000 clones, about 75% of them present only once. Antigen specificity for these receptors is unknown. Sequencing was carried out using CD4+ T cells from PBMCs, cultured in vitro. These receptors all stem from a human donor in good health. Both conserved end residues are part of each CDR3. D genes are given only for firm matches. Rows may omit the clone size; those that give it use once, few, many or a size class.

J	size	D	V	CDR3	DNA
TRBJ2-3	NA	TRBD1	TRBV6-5	CASRTGTGYTDTQYF	TGTGCCAGCAGGACCGGGACAGGGTATACAGATACGCAGTATTTT
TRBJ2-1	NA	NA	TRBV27	CASSFGYRRSLGGNEQFF	TGTGCCAGCAGTTTCGGCTATCGGAGGTCCTTAGGGGGCAATGAGCAGTTCTTC
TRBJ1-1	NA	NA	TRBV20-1	CSASVGSTEAFF	TGCAGTGCTAGTGTGGGGAGCACTGAAGCTTTCTTT
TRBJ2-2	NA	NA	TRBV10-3	CAISDGRPNTGELFF	TGTGCCATCAGTGATGGAAGACCGAACACCGGGGAGCTGTTTTTT
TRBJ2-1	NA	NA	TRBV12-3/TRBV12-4	CASRYSNGGEQFF	TGTGCCAGCAGGTATTCGAATGGCGGAGAGCAGTTCTTC
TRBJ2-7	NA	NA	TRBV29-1	CSVAPASFEQYF	TGCAGCGTTGCCCCGGCTAGCTTCGAGCAGTACTTC
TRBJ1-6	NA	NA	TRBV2	CASSDDRPNSPLHF	TGTGCCAGCAGCGACGACAGACCAAATTCACCCCTCCACTTT
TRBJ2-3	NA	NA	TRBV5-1	CASSPDPSKGADTQYF	TGCGCCAGCAGCCCGGACCCTAGCAAAGGGGCAGATACGCAGTATTTT
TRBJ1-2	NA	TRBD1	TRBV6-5	CASMGQGLPGYTF	TGTGCCAGCATGGGACAGGGGCTCCCCGGCTACACCTTC
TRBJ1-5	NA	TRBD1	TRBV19	CASNTRGGNQPQHF	TGTGCCAGTAACACCAGGGGGGGCAATCAGCCCCAGCATTTT
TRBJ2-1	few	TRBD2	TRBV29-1	CSVAVSGRGTYNEQFF	TGCAGCGTTGCGGTTAGCGGGAGAGGGACCTACAATGAGCAGTTCTTC
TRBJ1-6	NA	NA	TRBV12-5	CASGYSNSPLHF	TGTGCTAGTGGTTATTCCAATTCACCCCTCCACTTT
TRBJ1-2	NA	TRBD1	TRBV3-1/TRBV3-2	CASSSGQGNYGYTF	TGTGCCAGCAGCTCGGGACAGGGGAACTATGGCTACACCTTC
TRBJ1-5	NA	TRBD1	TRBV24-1	CATSDKDDRASNQPQHF	TGTGCCACCAGTGACAAAGATGACAGGGCAAGCAATCAGCCCCAGCATTTT
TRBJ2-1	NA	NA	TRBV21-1	CASTGNEQFF	TGTGCCAGCACAGGGAATGAGCAGTTCTTC
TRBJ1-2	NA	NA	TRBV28	CASSFIQTGDGYTF	TGTGCCAGCAGTTTTATCCAGACAGGAGACGGCTACACCTTC
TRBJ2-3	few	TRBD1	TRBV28	CASSPDRRSTDTQYF	TGTGCCAGCAGTCCGGACAGGCGCAGCACAGATACGCAGTATTTT
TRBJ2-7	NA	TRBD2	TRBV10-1	CASSEFAGDEQYF	TGCGCCAGCAGTGAATTTGCGGGAGACGAGCAGTACTTC
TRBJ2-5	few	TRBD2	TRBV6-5	CASSLAGGETQYF	TGTGCCAGCAGCCTAGCGGGAGGAGAGACCCAGTACTTC
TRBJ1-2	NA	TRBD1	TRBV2	CASRTGGKYGYTF	TGTGCCAGCAGAACAGGGGGCAAGTATGGCTACACCTTC
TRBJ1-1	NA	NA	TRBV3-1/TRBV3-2	CASSQAGRGKVNTEAFF	TGTGCCAGCAGCCAAGCCGGGCGAGGGAAGGTGAACACTGAAGCTTTCTTT
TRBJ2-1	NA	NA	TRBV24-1	CATSETPRNEQFF	TGTGCCACCAGTGAAACCCCGAGGAATGAGCAGTTCTTC
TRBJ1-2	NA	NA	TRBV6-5	CASNGDRPYGYTF	TGTGCCAGCAACGGAGACAGGCCGTATGGCTACACCTTC
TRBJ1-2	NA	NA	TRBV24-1	CATSDRASPYGYTF	TGTGCCACCAGTGACAGGGCATCTCCCTATGGCTACACCTTC
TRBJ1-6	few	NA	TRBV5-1	CASSPDGGASYNSPLHF	TGCGCCAGCAGCCCGGATGGGGGCGCGTCCTATAATTCACCCCTCCACTTT
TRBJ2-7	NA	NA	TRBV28	CASSSFGGGEQYF	TGTGCCAGCAGTTCCTTTGGGGGAGGCGAGCAGTACTTC
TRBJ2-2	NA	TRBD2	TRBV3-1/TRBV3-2	CASSPGTSAGIWELFF	TGTGCCAGCAGCCCAGGGACTAGCGCCGGGATTTGGGAGCTGTTTTTT
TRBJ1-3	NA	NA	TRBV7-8	CASSLGWVAGNTIYF	TGTGCCAGCAGCTTAGGATGGGTCGCTGGAAACACCATATATTTT
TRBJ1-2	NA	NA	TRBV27	CASSPQEGYGYTF	TGTGCCAGCAGTCCACAGGAGGGCTATGGCTACACCTTC
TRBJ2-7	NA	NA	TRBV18	CASSPPGRSTEQYF	TGTGCCAGCTCACCGCCGGGACGGTCTACGGAGCAGTACTTC
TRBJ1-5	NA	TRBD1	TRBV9	CASSVGGQGADQPQHF	TGTGCCAGCAGCGTAGGGGGACAGGGGGCTGATCAGCCCCAGCATTTT
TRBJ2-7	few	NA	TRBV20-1	CSASRTGRYYEQYF	TGCAGTGCTAGTAGGACGGGACGGTATTACGAGCAGTACTTC
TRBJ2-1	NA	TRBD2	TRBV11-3	CASSPNPGLADYNEQFF	TGTGCCAGCAGCCCTAACCCGGGACTAGCAGACTACAATGAGCAGTTCTTC
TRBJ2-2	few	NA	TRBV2	CASSFSGELFF	TGTGCCAGCAGTTTCAGCGGGGAGCTGTTTTTT
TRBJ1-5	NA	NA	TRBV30	CAWSVRGRQSNQPQHF	TGTGCCTGGAGTGTACGGGGGCGGCAGAGCAATCAGCCCCAGCATTTT
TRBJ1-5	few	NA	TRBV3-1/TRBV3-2	CASSDGGQPQHF	TGTGCCAGCAGCGACGGTGGGCAGCCCCAGCATTTT
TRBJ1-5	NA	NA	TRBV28	CASSRYGIATQHF	TGTGCCAGCAGCCGCTATGGTATCGCCACCCAGCATTTT
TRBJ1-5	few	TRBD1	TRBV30	CAWKTGVDQPQHF	TGTGCCTGGAAGACAGGGGTGGATCAGCCCCAGCATTTT
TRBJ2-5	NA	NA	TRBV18	CASSRAPNNQETQYF	TGTGCCAGCTCACGGGCCCCTAATAACCAAGAGACCCAGTACTTC
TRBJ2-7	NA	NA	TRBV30	CAQGGSPYEQYF	TGTGCCCAAGGAGGATCCCCCTACGAGCAGTACTTC
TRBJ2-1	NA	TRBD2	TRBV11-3	CASSSRSGGSNEQFF	TGTGCCAGCAGCTCCCGTAGCGGGGGGAGCAATGAGCAGTTCTTC
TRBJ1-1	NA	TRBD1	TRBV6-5	CASRLTGGLNTEAFF	TGTGCCAGCAGGTTGACAGGGGGCTTGAACACTGAAGCTTTCTTT
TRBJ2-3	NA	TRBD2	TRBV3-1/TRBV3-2	CASSGTSGSTDTQYF	TGTGCCAGCTCCGGGACTAGCGGGAGCACAGATACGCAGTATTTT
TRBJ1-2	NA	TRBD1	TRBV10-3	CAIRNGQGNYGYTF	TGTGCCATCAGGAACGGACAGGGAAACTATGGCTACACCTTC
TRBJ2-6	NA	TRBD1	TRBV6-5	CASSFTGVPGANVLTF	TGTGCCAGCAGTTTTACAGGGGTACCTGGGGCCAACGTCCTGACTTTC
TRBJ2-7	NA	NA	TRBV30	CAWGLALSYEQYF	TGTGCCTGGGGTCTAGCGCTCTCCTACGAGCAGTACTTC